This entry describes one T cell receptor beta chain. Profiled with immunoSEQ multiplex PCR; TCRdb holds only in-frame clones, not every one. The sample contains 150,000 to 200,000 clones, about 80% of which appear only once. The source of the sample is a study of blood T cell repertoires in COVID-19. From germline, CDR1 is MNHEY and CDR2 SMNVEV (reference sequence). CDR3 size: 13 residues. The V gene end was trimmed by 5 bases and the J gene end by 8 bases; junction bases not matched to a gene: 8. This TCR was sampled from a woman aged 40 to 50 with COVID-19, enrolled during active disease. The sequencing sample was made of peripheral blood. The chain recombines TRBV27 with TRBJ1-2; 7 bases match TRBD1. CDR3 nucleotides: TGTGCCAGCAGTCGCTCCCCAGGGGGAGGCTACACCTTC. Amino acid sequence: CASSRSPGGGYTF.